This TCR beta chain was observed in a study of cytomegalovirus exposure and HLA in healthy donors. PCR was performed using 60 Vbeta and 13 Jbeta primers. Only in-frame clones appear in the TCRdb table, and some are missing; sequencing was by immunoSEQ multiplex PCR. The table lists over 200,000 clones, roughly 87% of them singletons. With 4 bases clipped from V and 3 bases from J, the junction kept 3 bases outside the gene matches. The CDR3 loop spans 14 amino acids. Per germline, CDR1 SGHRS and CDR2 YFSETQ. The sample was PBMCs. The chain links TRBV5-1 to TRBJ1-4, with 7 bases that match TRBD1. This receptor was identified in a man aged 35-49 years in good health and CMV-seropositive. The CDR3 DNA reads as TGCGCCAGCAGCCCGGGACAGTCTAATGAAAAACTGTTTTTT. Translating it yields CASSPGQSNEKLFF.